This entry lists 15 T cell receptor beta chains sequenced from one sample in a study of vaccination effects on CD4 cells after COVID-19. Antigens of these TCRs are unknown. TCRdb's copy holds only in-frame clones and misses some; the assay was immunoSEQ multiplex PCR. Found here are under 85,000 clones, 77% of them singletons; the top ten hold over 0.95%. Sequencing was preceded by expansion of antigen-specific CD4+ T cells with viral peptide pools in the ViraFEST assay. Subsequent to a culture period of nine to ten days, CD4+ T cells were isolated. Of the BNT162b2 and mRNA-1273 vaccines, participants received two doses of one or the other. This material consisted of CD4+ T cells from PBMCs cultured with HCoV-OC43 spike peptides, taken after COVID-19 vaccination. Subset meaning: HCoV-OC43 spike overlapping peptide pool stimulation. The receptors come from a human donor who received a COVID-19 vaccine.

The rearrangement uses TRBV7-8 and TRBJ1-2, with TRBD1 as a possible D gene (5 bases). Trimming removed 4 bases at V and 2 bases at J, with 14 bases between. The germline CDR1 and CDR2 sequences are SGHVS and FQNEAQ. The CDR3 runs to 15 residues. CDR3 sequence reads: CASSSPTELNYGYTF. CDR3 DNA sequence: TGTGCCAGCAGCTCTCCGACAGAGCTCAACTATGGCTACACCTTC. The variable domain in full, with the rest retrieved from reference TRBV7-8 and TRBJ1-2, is GAGVSQSPRYKVAKRGQDVALRCDPISGHVSLFWYQQALGQGPEFLTYFQNEAQLDKSGLPSDRFFAERPEGSVSTLKIQRTQQEDSAVYLCASSSPTELNYGYTFGSGTRLTVV.

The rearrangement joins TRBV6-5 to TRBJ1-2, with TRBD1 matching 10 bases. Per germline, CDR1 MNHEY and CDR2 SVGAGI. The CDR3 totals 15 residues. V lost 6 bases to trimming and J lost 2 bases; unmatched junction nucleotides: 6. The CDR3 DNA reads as TGTGCCAGCAGACCCCGACAGGGGGCGAACTATGGCTACACCTTC. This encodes CASRPRQGANYGYTF.

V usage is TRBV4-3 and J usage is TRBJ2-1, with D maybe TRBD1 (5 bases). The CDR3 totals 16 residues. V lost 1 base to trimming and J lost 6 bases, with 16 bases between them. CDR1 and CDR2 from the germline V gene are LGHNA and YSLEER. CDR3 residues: CASSQGNPRQINEQFF. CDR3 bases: TGCGCCAGCAGCCAAGGGAACCCTAGACAGATCAATGAGCAGTTCTTC.

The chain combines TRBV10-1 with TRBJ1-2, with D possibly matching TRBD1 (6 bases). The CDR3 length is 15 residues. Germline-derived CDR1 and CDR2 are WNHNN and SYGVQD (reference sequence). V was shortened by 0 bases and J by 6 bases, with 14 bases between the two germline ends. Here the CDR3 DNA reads TGCGCCAGCAGTGAGTCGGTCAGGGGCCAGAATGGCTACACCTTC. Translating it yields CASSESVRGQNGYTF.

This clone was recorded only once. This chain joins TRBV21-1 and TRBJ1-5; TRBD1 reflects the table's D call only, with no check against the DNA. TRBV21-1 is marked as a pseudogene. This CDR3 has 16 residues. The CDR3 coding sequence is TGTGCCAGCAGCAGCGAAACAGATTATAGCAATCAGCCCCAGCATTTT. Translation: CASSSETDYSNQPQHF.

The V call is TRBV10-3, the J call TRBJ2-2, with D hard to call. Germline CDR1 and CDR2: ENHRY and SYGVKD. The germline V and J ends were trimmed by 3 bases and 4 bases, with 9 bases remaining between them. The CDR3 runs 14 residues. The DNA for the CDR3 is TGTGCCATCAGTGACCCTAAGTCCACCGGGGAGCTGTTTTTT. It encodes CAISDPKSTGELFF.

The CDR3 is CASSLGGFGTGGTNEQFF. The CDR3 DNA reads TGTGCCAGCAGCTTAGGGGGTTTCGGGACAGGGGGCACAAATGAGCAGTTCTTC. The J gene is TRBJ2-1, the V gene TRBV7-7; TRBD1 aligns across 12 bases. The CDR3 spans 18 residues. Germline CDR1 and CDR2: SSHAT and FNYEAQ (reference sequence). J gave up 7 bases and V 1 base, and 11 bases lay outside the gene matches.

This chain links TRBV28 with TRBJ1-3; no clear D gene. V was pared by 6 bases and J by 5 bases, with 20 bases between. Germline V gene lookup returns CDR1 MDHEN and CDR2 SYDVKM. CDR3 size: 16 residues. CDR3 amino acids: CASSSPGEDQRNTIYF. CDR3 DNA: TGTGCCAGCAGCTCCCCTGGAGAGGATCAGAGAAACACCATATATTTT.

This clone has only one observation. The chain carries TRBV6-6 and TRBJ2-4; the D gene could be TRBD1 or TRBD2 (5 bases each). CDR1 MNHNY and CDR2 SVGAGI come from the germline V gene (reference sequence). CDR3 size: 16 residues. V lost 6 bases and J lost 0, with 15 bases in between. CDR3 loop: CASSSPGREAKNIQYF. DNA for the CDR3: TGTGCCAGCAGCTCCCCGGGACGGGAAGCCAAAAACATTCAGTACTTC.

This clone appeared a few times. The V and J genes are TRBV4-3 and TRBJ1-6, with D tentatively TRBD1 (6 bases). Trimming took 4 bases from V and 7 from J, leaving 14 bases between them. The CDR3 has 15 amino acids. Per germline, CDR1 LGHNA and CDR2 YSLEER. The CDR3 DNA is TGCGCCAGCAGCCGAGAACAGGGATCAAATTCACCCCTCCACTTT. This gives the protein CASSREQGSNSPLHF.

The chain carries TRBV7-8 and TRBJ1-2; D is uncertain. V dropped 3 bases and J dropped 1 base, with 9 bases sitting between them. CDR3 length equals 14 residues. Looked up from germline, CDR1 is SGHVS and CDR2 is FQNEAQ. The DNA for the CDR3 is TGTGCCAGCAGCTTTGGACGGAATAACTATGGCTACACCTTC. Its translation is CASSFGRNNYGYTF.

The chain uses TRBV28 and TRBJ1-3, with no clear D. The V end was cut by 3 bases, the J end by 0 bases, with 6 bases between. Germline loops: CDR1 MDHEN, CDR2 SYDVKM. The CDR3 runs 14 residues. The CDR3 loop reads CASSLGRSGNTIYF. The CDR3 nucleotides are TGTGCCAGCAGTTTGGGCCGCTCTGGAAACACCATATATTTT.

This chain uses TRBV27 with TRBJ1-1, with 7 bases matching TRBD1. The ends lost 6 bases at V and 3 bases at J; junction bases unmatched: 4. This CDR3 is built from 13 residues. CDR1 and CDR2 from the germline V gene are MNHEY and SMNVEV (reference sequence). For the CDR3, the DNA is TGTGCCAGCAGCATAGACAGGGACACTGAAGCTTTCTTT. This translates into CASSIDRDTEAFF.

CDR3 amino acids: CASSIDAPGLAGHNEQFF. CDR3 DNA sequence: TGTGCCAGTAGTATAGACGCCCCGGGACTAGCGGGCCACAATGAGCAGTTCTTC. The chain combines TRBV19 with TRBJ2-1, with 12 bases aligning to TRBD2. Germline CDR1 LNHDA, CDR2 SQIVND (reference sequence). CDR3 size: 18 residues. J lost 5 bases, V lost 0 bases, and 8 bases had no gene match.

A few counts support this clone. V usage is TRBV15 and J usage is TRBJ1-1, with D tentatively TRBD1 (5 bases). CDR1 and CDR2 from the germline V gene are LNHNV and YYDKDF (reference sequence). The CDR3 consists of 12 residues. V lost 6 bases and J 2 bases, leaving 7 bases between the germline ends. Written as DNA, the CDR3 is TGTGCCACCAGGAGGGGTAACACTGAAGCTTTCTTT. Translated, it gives CATRRGNTEAFF.